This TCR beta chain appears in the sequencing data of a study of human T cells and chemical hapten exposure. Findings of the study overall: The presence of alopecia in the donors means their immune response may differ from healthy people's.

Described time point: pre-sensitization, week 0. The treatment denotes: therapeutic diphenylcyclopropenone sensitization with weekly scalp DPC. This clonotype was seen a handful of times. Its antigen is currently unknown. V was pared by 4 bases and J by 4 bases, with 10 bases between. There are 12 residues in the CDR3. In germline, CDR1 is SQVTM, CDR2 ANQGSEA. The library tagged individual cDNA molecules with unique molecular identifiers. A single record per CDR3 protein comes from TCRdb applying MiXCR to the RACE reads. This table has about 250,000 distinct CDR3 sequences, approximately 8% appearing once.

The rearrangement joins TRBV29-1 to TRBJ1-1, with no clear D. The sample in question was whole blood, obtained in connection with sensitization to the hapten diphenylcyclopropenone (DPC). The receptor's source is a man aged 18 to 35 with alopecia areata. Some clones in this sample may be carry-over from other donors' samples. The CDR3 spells CSVVRWGTEAFF. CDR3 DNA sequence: TGCAGCGTTGTGCGTTGGGGCACTGAAGCTTTCTTT.